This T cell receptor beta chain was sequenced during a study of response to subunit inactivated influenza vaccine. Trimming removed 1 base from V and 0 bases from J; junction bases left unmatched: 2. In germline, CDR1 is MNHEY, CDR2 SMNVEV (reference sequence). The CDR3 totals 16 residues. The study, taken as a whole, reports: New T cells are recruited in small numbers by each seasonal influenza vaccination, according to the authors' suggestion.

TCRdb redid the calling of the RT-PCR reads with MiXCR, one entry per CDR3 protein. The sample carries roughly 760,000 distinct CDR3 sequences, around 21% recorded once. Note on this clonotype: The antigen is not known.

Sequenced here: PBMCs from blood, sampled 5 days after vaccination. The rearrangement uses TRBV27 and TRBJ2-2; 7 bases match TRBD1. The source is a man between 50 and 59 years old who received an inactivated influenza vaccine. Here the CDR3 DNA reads TGTGCCAGCAGTTTATGGGGGACAGCGAACACCGGGGAGCTGTTTTTT. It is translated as CASSLWGTANTGELFF.